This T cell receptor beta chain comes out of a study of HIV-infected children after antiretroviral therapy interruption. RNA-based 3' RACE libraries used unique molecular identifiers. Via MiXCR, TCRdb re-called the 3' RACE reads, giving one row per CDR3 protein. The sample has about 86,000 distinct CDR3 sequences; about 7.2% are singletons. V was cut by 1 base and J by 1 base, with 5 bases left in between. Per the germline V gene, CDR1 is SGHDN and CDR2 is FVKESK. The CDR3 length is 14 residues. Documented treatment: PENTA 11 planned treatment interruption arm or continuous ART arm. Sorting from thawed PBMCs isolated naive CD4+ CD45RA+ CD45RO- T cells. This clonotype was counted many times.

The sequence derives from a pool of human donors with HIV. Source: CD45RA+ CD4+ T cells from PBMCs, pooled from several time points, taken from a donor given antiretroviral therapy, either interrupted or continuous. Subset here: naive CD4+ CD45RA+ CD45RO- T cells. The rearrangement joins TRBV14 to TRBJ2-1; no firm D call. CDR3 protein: CASSQAFSYNEQFF. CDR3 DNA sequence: TGTGCCAGCAGCCAAGCCTTTTCCTACAATGAGCAGTTCTTC.